Listed below are T cell receptor beta chains from one sample, sequenced in a study of T-cell memory formation after mild COVID-19. One entry per CDR3 protein results from TCRdb running MiXCR on the 5' RACE reads. Seen here are about 210,000 distinct CDR3 sequences, more than 25% observed once, and the top ten hold approximately 10%. Sequencing was done on a sample of PBMCs or a T cell subset sorted from them (not recorded which). These receptors were collected from an adult woman who had mild COVID-19 (a few samples of this study predate the infection). Cell type and time point are not known. Both conserved end residues are part of each CDR3. A D gene is named only where the DNA matches it firmly. For some rows the clone size is stated as once, few or many, or as a class when expanded; others skip it.

>.|TRBV20-1|TRBJ2-7|.
CSARDFGKLLYEQYF
TGCAGTGCTAGAGATTTCGGTAAACTACTTTACGAGCAGTACTTC
>.|TRBV4-3|TRBJ2-3|TRBD1
CASSHLGQGASSTQYF
TGCGCCAGCAGCCACCTGGGACAGGGGGCATCAAGCACGCAGTATTTT
>.|TRBV29-1|TRBJ1-2|.
CSVEEQGLGYGYTF
TGCAGCGTTGAAGAACAGGGACTCGGCTATGGCTACACCTTC
>.|TRBV19|TRBJ2-2|TRBD1
CATRRDRANTGELFF
TGTGCCACAAGGAGGGACAGGGCTAACACCGGGGAGCTGTTTTTT
>.|TRBV7-8|TRBJ1-5|.
CASSPGGIGNQPQHF
TGTGCCAGCAGCCCCGGGGGGATCGGCAATCAGCCCCAGCATTTT
>.|TRBV9|TRBJ2-7|TRBD1
CASSVTGSHEQYF
TGTGCCAGCAGCGTGACAGGGAGCCACGAGCAGTACTTC
>once|TRBV7-2|TRBJ1-2|TRBD1
CASSPGTGPNYGYTF
TGTGCCAGCAGCCCTGGGACAGGGCCTAACTATGGCTACACCTTC
>.|TRBV12-3/TRBV12-4|TRBJ1-3|TRBD1
CASSEGQGYSAGNTIYF
TGTGCCAGCAGTGAAGGACAGGGTTATTCGGCTGGAAACACCATATATTTT
>few|TRBV5-1|TRBJ2-3|.
CASSLEGGNTQYF
TGCGCCAGCAGCTTGGAGGGGGGGAATACGCAGTATTTT
>few|TRBV7-9|TRBJ2-1|.
CSHSSYNEQFF
TGTTCGCACAGCTCCTACAATGAGCAGTTCTTC
>.|TRBV28|TRBJ2-3|.
CASNPPSVLTDTQYF
TGTGCCAGCAACCCTCCTAGCGTACTCACAGATACGCAGTATTTT
>.|TRBV18|TRBJ1-6|.
CASSWGPVGNSPLHF
TGTGCCAGCTCATGGGGGCCGGTTGGTAATTCACCCCTCCACTTT
>.|TRBV7-9|TRBJ2-7|.
CASRPYRVGEQYF
TGTGCCAGCAGGCCTTACAGGGTCGGCGAGCAGTACTTC
>.|TRBV20-1|TRBJ2-5|TRBD1
CSAQGTGMGETQYF
TGCAGTGCCCAAGGGACAGGGATGGGAGAGACCCAGTACTTC
>.|TRBV10-3|TRBJ1-2|TRBD1
CAISETGGGYYGYTF
TGTGCCATCAGTGAAACAGGGGGCGGATACTATGGCTACACCTTC
>.|TRBV9|TRBJ2-2|.
CASSVGHAYGELFF
TGTGCCAGCAGCGTAGGTCACGCATACGGGGAGCTGTTTTTT
>few|TRBV11-1|TRBJ2-1|.
CASSLVSGSENGQFF
TGTGCCAGCAGCTTAGTATCGGGGAGCGAAAATGGGCAGTTCTTC
>few|TRBV25-1|TRBJ2-2|TRBD2
CASSNPGLAFTGELFF
TGTGCCAGCAGCAACCCGGGACTAGCGTTCACCGGGGAGCTGTTTTTT
>many|TRBV24-1|TRBJ2-5|.
CATSDPRRRETQYF
TGTGCCACCAGTGACCCCCGCAGGCGGGAGACCCAGTACTTC
>.|TRBV12-3/TRBV12-4|TRBJ2-1|.
CASSRGEQFF
TGTGCCAGCAGTCGGGGGGAGCAGTTCTTC
>.|TRBV9|TRBJ2-7|TRBD2
CASSASSLLVGGEQYF
TGTGCCAGCAGCGCTTCCTCTCTCTTGGTGGGAGGGGAGCAGTACTTC
>few|TRBV3-1|TRBJ2-7|TRBD2
CASRDSGSSYEQYF
TGTGCCAGCAGAGATAGCGGGAGCTCCTACGAGCAGTACTTC
>.|TRBV5-6|TRBJ1-3|.
CASSPPTGPGNTIYF
TGTGCCAGCAGCCCACCCACAGGGCCTGGAAACACCATATATTTT
>.|TRBV6-2/TRBV6-3|TRBJ2-1|.
CASSTGPHNEQFF
TGTGCCAGCAGTACTGGGCCCCACAATGAGCAGTTCTTC
>few|TRBV6-6|TRBJ2-5|.
CASSYADPETQYF
TGTGCCAGCAGTTACGCGGATCCTGAGACCCAGTACTTC
>.|TRBV7-9|TRBJ2-5|.
CASSWKETQYF
TGTGCCAGCAGCTGGAAAGAGACCCAGTACTTC
>.|TRBV6-6|TRBJ2-1|.
CASSYVGSRSYNEQFF
TGTGCCAGCAGTTACGTAGGCTCCCGCTCCTACAATGAGCAGTTCTTC
>few|TRBV5-1|TRBJ2-3|.
CASSLAPPLKGNTDTQYF
TGCGCCAGCAGCTTGGCCCCACCACTCAAGGGGAACACAGATACGCAGTATTTT
>few|TRBV4-2|TRBJ2-1|.
CASRGDREVSYNEQFF
TGTGCCAGCAGGGGCGACAGGGAGGTCTCCTACAATGAGCAGTTCTTC
>.|TRBV10-2|TRBJ1-1|.
CASGQTDGEAFF
TGCGCCAGCGGTCAGACAGACGGTGAAGCTTTCTTT
>few|TRBV11-2|TRBJ2-1|.
CASSSYGEQFF
TGTGCCAGCAGTTCGTACGGTGAGCAGTTCTTC
>.|TRBV11-2|TRBJ1-6|.
CASSLMQEGSPLHF
TGTGCCAGCAGCTTAATGCAGGAGGGTTCACCCCTCCACTTT
>many|TRBV4-3|TRBJ2-7|.
CASSQDGPDEQYF
TGCGCCAGCAGCCAAGATGGGCCAGACGAGCAGTACTTC
>few|TRBV27|TRBJ1-5|.
CASSLRGAGLPPNQPQHF
TGTGCCAGCAGTTTAAGGGGGGCAGGTCTTCCCCCCAATCAGCCCCAGCATTTT
>once|TRBV20-1|TRBJ1-2|.
CSARGGAGSYGYTF
TGCAGTGCTAGAGGCGGGGCAGGGTCCTATGGCTACACCTTC
>.|TRBV21-1|TRBJ2-5|.
CASSKVGQTIQTQYF
TGTGCCAGCAGCAAAGTAGGACAGACGATACAGACCCAGTACTTC
>.|TRBV6-2/TRBV6-3|TRBJ1-4|.
CASSFRDTPATNEKLFF
TGTGCCAGCAGTTTCCGGGACACCCCCGCAACTAATGAAAAACTGTTTTTT
>.|TRBV10-3|TRBJ1-1|TRBD1
CAIRAPDGTENTEAFF
TGTGCCATCAGAGCCCCGGATGGGACAGAGAACACTGAAGCTTTCTTT
>.|TRBV5-1|TRBJ1-1|.
CASSQGKGNTEAFF
TGCGCCAGCAGCCAAGGAAAGGGGAACACTGAAGCTTTCTTT
>.|TRBV10-3|TRBJ2-2|.
CAISEAGELFF
TGTGCCATCAGTGAGGCCGGGGAGCTGTTTTTT
>.|TRBV20-1|TRBJ2-7|TRBD1
CSARRGQGDRYEQYF
TGCAGTGCTAGACGTGGACAGGGTGATCGCTACGAGCAGTACTTC
>many|TRBV2|TRBJ2-7|TRBD1
CASREQGGPYEQYF
TGTGCCAGCAGAGAACAGGGGGGCCCCTACGAGCAGTACTTC
>.|TRBV3-1|TRBJ2-5|.
CASSQAPGPTIGETQYF
TGTGCCAGCAGCCAAGCCCCGGGACCCACCATCGGAGAGACCCAGTACTTC
>.|TRBV29-1|TRBJ2-7|.
CSVEKGSGYEQYF
TGCAGCGTTGAAAAGGGTTCTGGCTACGAGCAGTACTTC
>.|TRBV2|TRBJ1-5|.
CASSAVQGGGSNQPQHF
TGTGCCAGCAGTGCCGTCCAGGGAGGGGGTAGCAATCAGCCCCAGCATTTT
>.|TRBV5-6|TRBJ1-6|.
CASSPLRTTTNSPLHF
TGTGCCAGCAGCCCCCTCCGGACTACTACAAATTCACCCCTCCACTTT
>.|TRBV6-6|TRBJ1-4|TRBD1
CASRFDRGLEKLFF
TGTGCCAGCAGATTTGACAGGGGGCTTGAAAAACTGTTTTTT
>once|TRBV7-8|TRBJ2-1|.
CASSHLGSGKDNEQFF
TGTGCCAGCAGCCATTTAGGCTCAGGGAAAGACAATGAGCAGTTCTTC
>.|TRBV7-9|TRBJ1-1|.
CASGQTGRGNTEAFF
TGTGCCAGCGGCCAAACTGGGCGGGGGAACACTGAAGCTTTCTTT
>.|TRBV5-5|TRBJ2-5|TRBD2
CASSSSPTSARETQYF
TGTGCCAGCAGCTCGAGTCCGACTAGCGCAAGGGAGACCCAGTACTTC
>once|TRBV7-9|TRBJ1-6|.
CASSPQGLATNSPLHF
TGTGCCAGCAGCCCGCAGGGGTTAGCTACTAATTCACCCCTCCACTTT
>.|TRBV12-3/TRBV12-4|TRBJ2-3|TRBD2
CASSGRGLAVITDTQYF
TGTGCCAGCAGTGGACGGGGACTAGCGGTGATCACAGATACGCAGTATTTT
>many|TRBV6-1|TRBJ2-1|TRBD1
CASTGTGGGVNEQFF
TGTGCCAGCACCGGGACAGGGGGCGGTGTAAATGAGCAGTTCTTC